A selection of T cell receptor beta chains follows, all from one sample in a study of OX40 agonist ivuxolimab in advanced cancers. Produced via immunoSEQ multiplex PCR; TCRdb's table is partial and in-frame only. The profile covers tens of thousands of clones, with around 77% appearing a single time and roughly a fifth taken by the ten largest. The sample was CD4+ or CD8+ T cells sorted from blood, taken in a trial of the OX40 agonist ivuxolimab. The receptors stem from an adult with an advanced solid tumor such as melanoma, head and neck, liver or kidney cancer. Both conserved end residues are part of each CDR3. The order of the fields is CDR3 protein, CDR3 DNA, D gene, J gene, V gene, clone size. The D gene is left open where the match is weak. Expanded clones are given a class, and other clones once, few, many or no size at all.

cdr3_aa: CASSPSQGDGTPEIF
cdr3_nt: TGTGCCAGCAGCCCGAGTCAGGGGGACGGAACACCGGAGATTTTT
d_call: TRBD1
j_call: TRBJ2-2
v_call: TRBV11-2
clone_size: .

cdr3_aa: CASSVGGGFTDTQYF
cdr3_nt: TGTGCCAGCAGCGTAGGGGGAGGGTTCACAGATACGCAGTATTTT
d_call: TRBD2
j_call: TRBJ2-3
v_call: TRBV9
clone_size: .

cdr3_aa: CASSLVGRAEEQYF
cdr3_nt: TGTGCCAGCAGCTTAGTGGGTAGGGCTGAGGAGCAGTACTTC
d_call: .
j_call: TRBJ2-7
v_call: TRBV7-6
clone_size: .

cdr3_aa: CASSHGRWRDNEQFF
cdr3_nt: TGCGCCAGCAGCCATGGAAGATGGCGGGACAATGAGCAGTTCTTC
d_call: .
j_call: TRBJ2-1
v_call: TRBV4-3
clone_size: .

cdr3_aa: CASNTGSYNEQFF
cdr3_nt: TGTGCCAGCAATACAGGTTCCTACAATGAGCAGTTCTTC
d_call: .
j_call: TRBJ2-1
v_call: TRBV6-5
clone_size: .

cdr3_aa: CSVDPGTDTNYGYTF
cdr3_nt: TGCAGCGTCGACCCCGGGACAGATACTAACTATGGCTACACCTTC
d_call: TRBD1
j_call: TRBJ1-2
v_call: TRBV29-1
clone_size: .

cdr3_aa: CASSPTGSGYTF
cdr3_nt: TGTGCCAGCAGTCCCACAGGTTCCGGCTACACCTTC
d_call: .
j_call: TRBJ1-2
v_call: TRBV27
clone_size: .

cdr3_aa: CASSEALRDTQYF
cdr3_nt: TGTGCCAGCAGTGAAGCCCTTCGAGATACGCAGTATTTT
d_call: .
j_call: TRBJ2-3
v_call: TRBV2
clone_size: .

cdr3_aa: CASNLDRDYTF
cdr3_nt: TGTGCCAGCAACCTCGACAGGGACTACACCTTC
d_call: TRBD1
j_call: TRBJ1-2
v_call: TRBV5-5
clone_size: few

cdr3_aa: CASSDPRDRGDEQFF
cdr3_nt: TGTGCCAGCAGTGACCCCCGGGACAGGGGGGATGAGCAGTTCTTC
d_call: TRBD1
j_call: TRBJ2-1
v_call: TRBV25-1
clone_size: .

cdr3_aa: CASCSGDTQYF
cdr3_nt: TGTGCCAGCTGTAGCGGGGATACGCAGTATTTT
d_call: TRBD2
j_call: TRBJ2-3
v_call: TRBV27
clone_size: .

cdr3_aa: CASSHPKGASGTENEKLFF
cdr3_nt: TGCGCCAGCAGCCACCCCAAGGGGGCATCCGGGACAGAAAATGAAAAACTGTTTTTT
d_call: TRBD1
j_call: TRBJ1-4
v_call: TRBV4-3
clone_size: .

cdr3_aa: CASSAGQGGSYNSPLHF
cdr3_nt: TGTGCCAGCAGCGCGGGACAGGGCGGCTCCTATAATTCACCCCTCCACTTT
d_call: TRBD1
j_call: TRBJ1-6
v_call: TRBV5-6
clone_size: once

cdr3_aa: CSVPTGGIFNEQFF
cdr3_nt: TGCAGCGTACCCACTGGCGGGATCTTTAATGAGCAGTTCTTC
d_call: .
j_call: TRBJ2-1
v_call: TRBV29-1
clone_size: .

cdr3_aa: CASSEGNTEAFF
cdr3_nt: TGTGCCAGCAGCGAAGGGAACACTGAAGCTTTCTTT
d_call: .
j_call: TRBJ1-1
v_call: TRBV7-9
clone_size: .

cdr3_aa: CASSGGAGVYYNEQFF
cdr3_nt: TGTGCCAGCAGCGGCGGAGCGGGAGTATACTACAATGAGCAGTTCTTC
d_call: TRBD2
j_call: TRBJ2-1
v_call: TRBV9
clone_size: few

cdr3_aa: CASSLAGNRANYGYTF
cdr3_nt: TGTGCCAGCAGCTTAGCTGGGAACAGGGCCAACTATGGCTACACCTTC
d_call: .
j_call: TRBJ1-2
v_call: TRBV7-9
clone_size: few

cdr3_aa: CSVEGRGFGNTEAFF
cdr3_nt: TGCAGCGTTGAAGGCCGGGGCTTCGGGAACACTGAAGCTTTCTTT
d_call: .
j_call: TRBJ1-1
v_call: TRBV29-1
clone_size: few